The 29 T cell receptor beta chains below all came from one sample that was sequenced in a study of Graves' ophthalmopathy and Graves' hyperthyroidism. Amplification from RNA transcripts yielded the TCR beta CDR3 regions. The authors performed first-round RT-PCR with HTBI primers and then a second-round multiplex PCR. TCRdb called the multiplex PCR reads again in MiXCR, with one record for every CDR3 protein. The sample consists of over 45,000 distinct CDR3 sequences, around half of them appearing once. The sample consisted of peripheral blood. The receptor set was obtained from an adult man with Graves' ophthalmopathy.

This clonotype was counted many times. The chain couples TRBV6-1 to TRBJ2-3; TRBD2 might be the D (6 bases). V dropped 6 bases and J dropped 2 bases, with 18 bases sitting between them. This CDR3 has 16 amino acids. CDR1 is MNHNS and CDR2 is SASEGT in the germline V gene. CDR3 in amino acids: CASRSGAGFPTDTQYF. The CDR3 coding sequence is TGTGCCAGCAGATCCGGGGCGGGGTTTCCCACAGATACGCAGTATTTT.

This clonotype was observed many times. The chain uses TRBV7-9 and TRBJ1-1; no clear D. Looked up from germline, CDR1 is SEHNR and CDR2 is FQNEAQ (reference sequence). V dropped 0 bases and J dropped 0 bases, with 8 bases sitting between them. The CDR3 runs to 15 residues. The CDR3 loop reads CASSLAGLVNTEAFF. The DNA for the CDR3 is TGTGCCAGCAGCTTAGCGGGTTTGGTGAACACTGAAGCTTTCTTT. Combining the CDR3 with reference TRBV7-9 and TRBJ1-1 gives the whole variable domain DTGVSQNPRHKITKRGQNVTFRCDPISEHNRLYWYRQTLGQGPEFLTYFQNEAQLEKSRLLSDRFSAERPKGSFSTLEIQRTEQGDSAMYLCASSLAGLVNTEAFFGQGTRLTVV.

The gene calls are TRBV7-9 and TRBJ1-6, with 7 bases that match TRBD1. J was trimmed by 5 bases and V by 11 bases; bases with no gene match: 12. Germline CDR1 and CDR2: SEHNR and FQNEAQ (reference sequence). The CDR3 runs 15 residues. The CDR3 protein is CAAGGSESNNSPLHF. The CDR3 coding sequence is TGTGCCGCAGGGGGTTCGGAGTCGAATAATTCACCCCTCCACTTT. Full variable domain (missing parts from reference TRBV7-9 and TRBJ1-6): DTGVSQNPRHKITKRGQNVTFRCDPISEHNRLYWYRQTLGQGPEFLTYFQNEAQLEKSRLLSDRFSAERPKGSFSTLEIQRTEQGDSAMYLCAAGGSESNNSPLHFGNGTRLTVT.

The J gene is TRBJ2-1, the V gene TRBV7-2; D is undetermined. CDR3 length equals 14 residues. CDR1 and CDR2 from the germline V gene are SGHTA and FQGNSA. V lost 0 bases to trimming and J lost 2 bases, with 5 bases between them. The CDR3 sequence: CASSLAYAYNEQFF. The CDR3 region has the DNA TGTGCCAGCAGCTTAGCTTACGCCTACAATGAGCAGTTCTTC.

This clonotype was observed many times. This CDR3 is CASSRTSGGAEDTQYF. DNA of the CDR3: TGCGCCAGCAGCCGTACTAGCGGGGGGGCTGAAGATACGCAGTATTTT. This rearrangement joins TRBV4-1 to TRBJ2-3; 13 bases are shared with TRBD2. Germline lookup yields CDR1 MGHRA and CDR2 YSYEKL. V lost 4 bases to trimming and J lost 5 bases; unmatched junction nucleotides: 6. The CDR3 is 16 amino acids.

The chain has TRBV20-1 and TRBJ2-1, with 7 bases aligning to TRBD2. Trimming cost V 6 bases and J 3 bases; bases outside gene matches: 5. The CDR3 runs 13 residues. The V gene's germline CDR1 is DFQATT and CDR2 SNEGSKA (reference sequence). This CDR3 is CSAQLANYNEQFF. CDR3 sequence (DNA): TGCAGTGCCCAACTAGCGAACTACAATGAGCAGTTCTTC.

The gene calls are TRBV20-1 and TRBJ2-7, with unresolved D. The V gene lost 1 base and the J gene lost 3 bases, with 10 bases spanning the gap. The germline CDR1 and CDR2 sequences are DFQATT and SNEGSKA (reference sequence). This CDR3 region has 13 residues. The CDR3 nucleotides read TGCAGTGCTAGAGCTGGTAGTAGCTACGAGCAGTACTTC. Protein product: CSARAGSSYEQYF.

This clonotype was observed many times. The chain couples TRBV20-1 to TRBJ2-3, with D tentatively TRBD1 or TRBD2 (5 bases each). The V end lost 5 bases, the J end lost 5 bases, and 20 bases lay between the germline ends. This CDR3 spans 15 amino acids. Germline CDR1 DFQATT, CDR2 SNEGSKA (reference sequence). The CDR3 protein is CSAGLGAAQGDTQYF. CDR3 DNA sequence: TGCAGTGCTGGCCTAGGAGCGGCCCAGGGAGATACGCAGTATTTT.

This clonotype was seen a few times. The V call is TRBV9, the J call TRBJ2-7; D remains ambiguous. Per germline, CDR1 SGDLS and CDR2 YYNGEE. This CDR3 contains 13 residues. V lost 2 bases and J 6 bases, leaving 12 bases between the germline ends. The CDR3 nucleotides are TGTGCCAGCAGCGTGAGGCTAGAGGCCGAGCAGTACTTC. Encoded protein: CASSVRLEAEQYF.

J is TRBJ1-5 and V is TRBV7-2, with D hard to call. The CDR3 spans 12 residues. The germline gives CDR1 SGHTA, CDR2 FQGNSA. V lost 1 base and J 7 bases, leaving 5 bases between the germline ends. CDR3 nucleotide sequence: TGTGCCAGCAGCTTAGACATCCAGCCCCAGCATTTT. It translates to CASSLDIQPQHF.

This clonotype was seen just once. This chain connects TRBV7-2 to TRBJ2-3; D call uncertain. The CDR3 length is 14 residues. With 3 bases removed from V and 0 bases from J, the gap between germline ends came to 7 bases. Per the germline V gene, CDR1 is SGHTA and CDR2 is FQGNSA. The CDR3 protein is CASSFWVSTDTQYF. CDR3 nucleotide sequence: TGTGCCAGCAGCTTTTGGGTCAGCACAGATACGCAGTATTTT.

Note on this clonotype: Mismatch with germline at one junction end may stem from a read error. V and J are TRBV13 and TRBJ2-5; 7 nucleotides line up with TRBD1. Per germline, CDR1 PRHDT and CDR2 FYEKMQ (reference sequence). The CDR3 loop spans 17 amino acids. The CDR3 loop reads CDSSMGVRQGQQETQYF. The CDR3 DNA follows: TGCGACAGCAGCATGGGGGTGAGACAGGGCCAACAAGAGACCCAGTACTTC.

V gene TRBV7-9 combines with J gene TRBJ2-7; TRBD1 or TRBD2 may be the D gene (5 bases each). This CDR3 is 15 amino acids long. Germline V CDR1 and CDR2: SEHNR, FQNEAQ (reference sequence). Trimming shortened V by 1 base and J by 3 bases, and 13 bases separated the two germline ends. CDR3 bases: TGTGCCAGCAGCTTAGACTGGGGCCGGGGCTACGAGCAGTACTTC. Protein product: CASSLDWGRGYEQYF.

This clonotype occurred a few times. This chain uses TRBV11-2 with TRBJ1-1; possible D gene TRBD1, 5 bases. With 5 bases removed from V and 0 bases from J, the gap between germline ends came to 22 bases. The CDR3 loop spans 18 amino acids. The germline V gene encodes CDR1 SGHAT and CDR2 FQNNGV. The CDR3 DNA is TGTGCCAGCAGCCGTTACAGCGGGGGATCCCGCTTGAACACTGAAGCTTTCTTT. This sequence encodes CASSRYSGGSRLNTEAFF.

This clonotype was counted at least ten times. The V call is TRBV6-2 or TRBV6-3, the J call TRBJ1-6, with unresolved D. Trimming left V 6 bases short and J 4 bases short, with 13 bases between. Looked up from germline, CDR1 is MNHEY and CDR2 is SVGEGT. CDR3 size: 15 residues. CDR3 loop: CASSRTNPYNSPLHF. Here the CDR3 DNA reads TGTGCCAGCAGCAGGACGAACCCTTATAATTCACCCCTCCACTTT.

Of note for this clonotype: The junction departs from the called germline gene at one end, perhaps through a read error. The rearrangement joins TRBV5-1 to TRBJ2-3; 13 nucleotides align to TRBD2. The CDR3 length is 16 residues. Germline CDR1 SGHRS, CDR2 YFSETQ. In DNA, the CDR3 is TGCGCCAGCAGCCCTCGGACTAGCGGGAGTTCAGATACGCAGTGTTTT. Its protein is CASSPRTSGSSDTQCF. Drawing the rest from reference TRBV5-1 and TRBJ2-3, the complete variable domain is KAGVTQTPRYLIKTRGQQVTLSCSPISGHRSVSWYQQTPGQGLQFLFEYFSETQRNKGNFPGRFSGRQFSNSRSEMNVSTLELGDSALYLCASSPRTSGSSDTQCFGPGTRLTVL.

There are many counts of this clonotype. The J gene is TRBJ2-5, the V gene TRBV2; tentatively, D is TRBD1 (8 bases). CDR1 SNHLY and CDR2 FYNNEI come from the germline V gene. Trimming removed 6 bases from V and 5 bases from J, with 19 bases in between. The length of the CDR3 is 15 residues. The CDR3 loop reads CASSSHRGGMETQYF. For the CDR3, the DNA is TGTGCCAGCAGCTCGCACAGGGGGGGGATGGAGACCCAGTACTTC.

This clonotype is a singleton in its sample. The chain carries TRBV7-2 and TRBJ1-5; a weak D match, TRBD1 (5 bases). The germline V gene encodes CDR1 SGHTA and CDR2 FQGNSA. The V and J ends lost 8 bases and 4 bases respectively, with 18 bases between them. The CDR3 consists of 15 residues. The CDR3 bases are TGTGCCAGCCGACTAGCTGGGGCAGGGAATCAGCCCCAGCATTTT. Protein product: CASRLAGAGNQPQHF.

Relative to its sample, this clonotype is medium-sized (0.01 to 0.1%). V usage is TRBV24-1 and J usage is TRBJ2-3; 7 nucleotides line up with TRBD1. Germline lookup yields CDR1 KGHDR and CDR2 SFDVKD. This CDR3 contains 16 residues. With 3 bases clipped from V and 1 base from J, the junction kept 6 bases outside the gene matches. The CDR3 bases are TGTGCCACCAGTGATCCCCACAGGGGACGCACAGATACGCAGTATTTT. It translates to CATSDPHRGRTDTQYF.

CDR3 DNA: TGCAGTGCTAGATCGGGGTCGGGTGGGGATACGCAGTATTTT. Translating gives CSARSGSGGDTQYF. The chain couples TRBV20-1 to TRBJ2-3; possibly TRBD2 for D (5 bases). This CDR3 contains 14 residues. CDR1 is DFQATT, CDR2 SNEGSKA, per germline (reference sequence). Trimming pared 2 bases from V and 6 bases from J, leaving 15 bases between.

The gene calls are TRBV20-1 and TRBJ2-1; D gene unclear. This CDR3 comprises 14 residues. The V and J ends lost 0 bases and 1 base respectively, with 7 bases between them. The V gene's germline CDR1 is DFQATT and CDR2 SNEGSKA (reference sequence). The CDR3 nucleotides are TGCAGTGCTAGAGAGTTTAGGTCCTACAATGAGCAGTTCTTC. It yields the protein CSAREFRSYNEQFF.

The table lists this clonotype with many counts. This rearrangement joins TRBV19 to TRBJ1-1, with TRBD1 as a possible D gene (5 bases). Germline lookup yields CDR1 LNHDA and CDR2 SQIVND (reference sequence). The V gene lost 5 bases and the J gene lost 5 bases, with 18 bases spanning the gap. CDR3 length: 15 amino acids. CDR3 nucleotides: TGTGCCAGTAGTCCCCGGGGAAGGGGAAAGACTGAAGCTTTCTTT. It translates to CASSPRGRGKTEAFF.

This clonotype was detected ten times or more. The chain couples TRBV28 to TRBJ2-5, with a tentative D call TRBD1 (6 bases). Germline CDR1 and CDR2: MDHEN and SYDVKM. This CDR3 region has 13 residues. V was pared by 6 bases and J by 1 base, with 9 bases between. CDR3 bases: TGTGCCAGCAGCTTACAGGGCCAAGAGACCCAGTACTTC. Protein: CASSLQGQETQYF.

The chain joins TRBV6-5 to TRBJ2-7; a possible D gene is TRBD1 (6 bases). Germline V lookup: CDR1 MNHEY, CDR2 SVGAGI. The length of the CDR3 is 15 residues. Trimming left V 3 bases short and J 5 bases short, with 17 bases between. CDR3 DNA: TGTGCCAGCAGTTATTATCCGGGTACAGGGCACGAGCAGTACTTC. Its protein product is CASSYYPGTGHEQYF.

The chain joins TRBV12-3 or TRBV12-4 to TRBJ2-1, with 11 bases that match TRBD2. CDR3 size: 18 residues. The V gene end was trimmed by 3 bases and the J gene end by 3 bases; junction bases not matched to a gene: 10. CDR3 in DNA: TGTGCCAGCAGTTTTAGTCTGACTAGCGGGACCTGCTACAATGAGCAGTTCTTC. Residues: CASSFSLTSGTCYNEQFF.

The chain couples TRBV20-1 to TRBJ2-3, with TRBD2 matching over 13 bases. CDR3 length: 16 amino acids. V lost 4 bases to trimming and J lost 2 bases; unmatched junction nucleotides: 6. CDR1 is DFQATT and CDR2 is SNEGSKA in the germline V gene (reference sequence). Here the CDR3 DNA reads TGCAGTGCTACCTCCGGGACTAGCGGGACCACAGATACGCAGTATTTT. Translating it yields CSATSGTSGTTDTQYF.

With regard to this clonotype: Mismatch with germline at one junction end may stem from a read error. The chain couples TRBV7-2 to TRBJ2-5, with D hard to call. The CDR3 has 14 amino acids. Germline V gene sequence: CDR1 SGHTA, CDR2 FQGNSA. The CDR3 coding sequence is TGTGCCAGCAGCTTGGCCGCACTCCAAGGGACCCAGTACTTC. Amino acids: CASSLAALQGTQYF.

This clonotype has a count of ten or more. The rearrangement links TRBV19 to TRBJ2-3; D gene uncertain. The CDR3 runs 15 residues. Germline V CDR1 and CDR2: LNHDA, SQIVND (reference sequence). V was trimmed by 2 bases and J by 4 bases, leaving 13 bases between them. The CDR3 DNA reads as TGTGCCAGTAGTATATCTCGATCCGGGCCAGATACGCAGTATTTT. Translation: CASSISRSGPDTQYF.

Sample share makes this clonotype medium-sized (0.01 to 0.1%). This chain joins TRBV20-1 and TRBJ2-1; the D is unclear. Germline loops: CDR1 DFQATT, CDR2 SNEGSKA (reference sequence). The CDR3 has 11 residues. V was shortened by 5 bases and J by 10 bases, with 12 bases between the two germline ends. The CDR3 region has the DNA TGCAGTGCTGGATATATTCGGGAGCAGTTCTTC. It codes for CSAGYIREQFF.